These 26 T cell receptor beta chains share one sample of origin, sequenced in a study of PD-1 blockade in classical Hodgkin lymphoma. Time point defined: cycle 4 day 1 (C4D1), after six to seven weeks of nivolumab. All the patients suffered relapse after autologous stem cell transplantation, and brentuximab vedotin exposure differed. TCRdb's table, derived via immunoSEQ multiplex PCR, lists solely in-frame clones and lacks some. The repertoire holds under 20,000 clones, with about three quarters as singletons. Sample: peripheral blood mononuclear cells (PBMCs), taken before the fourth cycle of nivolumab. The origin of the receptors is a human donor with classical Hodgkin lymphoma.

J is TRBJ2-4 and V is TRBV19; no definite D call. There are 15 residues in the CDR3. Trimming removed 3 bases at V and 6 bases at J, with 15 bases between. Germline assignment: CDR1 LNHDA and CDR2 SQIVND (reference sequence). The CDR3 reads CASSIYTQRGNIQYF. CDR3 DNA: TGTGCCAGTAGTATTTACACCCAACGCGGAAACATTCAGTACTTC.

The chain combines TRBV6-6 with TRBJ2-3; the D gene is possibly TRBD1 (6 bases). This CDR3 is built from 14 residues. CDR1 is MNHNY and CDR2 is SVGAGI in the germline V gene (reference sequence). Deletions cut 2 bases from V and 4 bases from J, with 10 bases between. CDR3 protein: CASSYSRGADTQYF. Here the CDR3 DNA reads TGTGCCAGCAGTTACAGCAGGGGAGCAGATACGCAGTATTTT.

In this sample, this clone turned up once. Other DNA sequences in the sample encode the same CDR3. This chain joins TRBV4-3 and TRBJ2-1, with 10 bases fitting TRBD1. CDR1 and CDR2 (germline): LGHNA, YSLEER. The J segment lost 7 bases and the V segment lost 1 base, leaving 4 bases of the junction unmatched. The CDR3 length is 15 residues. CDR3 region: CASSQGDRGRNEQFF. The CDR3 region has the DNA TGCGCCAGCAGCCAAGGCGACAGGGGGCGGAATGAGCAGTTCTTC.

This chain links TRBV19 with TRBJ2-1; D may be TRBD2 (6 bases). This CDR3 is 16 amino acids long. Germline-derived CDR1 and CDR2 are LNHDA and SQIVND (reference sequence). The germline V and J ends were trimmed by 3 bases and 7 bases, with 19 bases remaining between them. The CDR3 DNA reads TGTGCCAGTAGTATGGTTAGCTACACCGGGAGTAATGAGCAGTTCTTC. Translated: CASSMVSYTGSNEQFF.

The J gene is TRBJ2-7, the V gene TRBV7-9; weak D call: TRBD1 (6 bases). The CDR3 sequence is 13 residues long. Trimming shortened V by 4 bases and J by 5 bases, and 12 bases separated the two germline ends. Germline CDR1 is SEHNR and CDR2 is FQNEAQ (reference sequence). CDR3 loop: CASSSTGPHEQYF. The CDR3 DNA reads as TGTGCCAGCAGCTCCACAGGGCCCCACGAGCAGTACTTC.

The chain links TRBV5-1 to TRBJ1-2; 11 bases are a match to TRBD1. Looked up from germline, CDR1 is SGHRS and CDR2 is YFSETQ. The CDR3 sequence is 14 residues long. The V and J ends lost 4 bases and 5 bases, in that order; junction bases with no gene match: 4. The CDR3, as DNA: TGCGCCAGCAGCGGAGGACAGGGGGCTTATGGCTACACCTTC. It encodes CASSGGQGAYGYTF. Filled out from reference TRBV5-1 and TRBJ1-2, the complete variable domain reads KAGVTQTPRYLIKTRGQQVTLSCSPISGHRSVSWYQQTPGQGLQFLFEYFSETQRNKGNFPGRFSGRQFSNSRSEMNVSTLELGDSALYLCASSGGQGAYGYTFGSGTRLTVV.

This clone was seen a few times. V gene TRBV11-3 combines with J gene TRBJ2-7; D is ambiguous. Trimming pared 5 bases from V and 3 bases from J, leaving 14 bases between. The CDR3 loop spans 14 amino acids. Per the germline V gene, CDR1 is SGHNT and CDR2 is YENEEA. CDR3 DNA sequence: TGTGCCAGCAGCCAAGGCGAGGATCGCTACGAGCAGTACTTC. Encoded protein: CASSQGEDRYEQYF.

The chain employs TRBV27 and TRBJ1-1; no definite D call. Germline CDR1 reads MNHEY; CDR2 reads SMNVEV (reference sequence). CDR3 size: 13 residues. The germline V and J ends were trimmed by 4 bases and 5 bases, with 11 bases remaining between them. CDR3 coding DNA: TGTGCCAGCAGTTGGCAGGTTCGGACTGAAGCTTTCTTT. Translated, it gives CASSWQVRTEAFF.

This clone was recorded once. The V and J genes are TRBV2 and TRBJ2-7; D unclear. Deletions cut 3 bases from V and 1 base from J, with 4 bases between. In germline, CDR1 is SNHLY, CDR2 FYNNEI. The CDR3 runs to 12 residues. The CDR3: CASSDVSYEQYF. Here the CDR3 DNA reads TGTGCCAGCAGTGACGTTTCCTACGAGCAGTACTTC.

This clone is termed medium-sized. The CDR3 bases are TGTGCCAGCAGTTACTCGACAGGGGACGCTGAAGCTTTCTTT. It is translated as CASSYSTGDAEAFF. The chain uses TRBV6-5 and TRBJ1-1; 8 nucleotides align to TRBD1. Trimming took 0 bases from V and 6 from J; bases not matched to a gene: 3. Germline V CDR1 and CDR2: MNHEY, SVGAGI. The CDR3 spans 14 residues.

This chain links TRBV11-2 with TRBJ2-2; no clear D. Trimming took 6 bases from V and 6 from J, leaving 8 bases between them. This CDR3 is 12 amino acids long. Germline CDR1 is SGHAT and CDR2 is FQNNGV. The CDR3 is CASSRRPGELFF. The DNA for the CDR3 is TGTGCCAGCAGTAGGAGACCCGGGGAGCTGTTTTTT.

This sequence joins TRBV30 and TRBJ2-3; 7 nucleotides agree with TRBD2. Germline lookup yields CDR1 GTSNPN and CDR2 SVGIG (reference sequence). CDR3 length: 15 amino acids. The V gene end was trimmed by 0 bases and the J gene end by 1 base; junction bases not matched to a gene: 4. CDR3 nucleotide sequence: TGTGCCTGGAGTGTATTAACTAGCGGCACAGATACGCAGTATTTT. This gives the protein CAWSVLTSGTDTQYF. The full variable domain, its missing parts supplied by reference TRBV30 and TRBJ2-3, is SQTIHQWPATLVQPVGSPLSLECTVEGTSNPNLYWYRQAAGRGLQLLFYSVGIGQISSEVPQNLSASRPQDRQFILSSKKLLLSDSGFYLCAWSVLTSGTDTQYFGPGTRLTVL.

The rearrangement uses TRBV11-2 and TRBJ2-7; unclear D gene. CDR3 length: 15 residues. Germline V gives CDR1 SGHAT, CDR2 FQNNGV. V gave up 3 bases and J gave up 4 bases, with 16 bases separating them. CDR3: CASSFRNELQYEQYF. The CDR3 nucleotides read TGTGCCAGCAGCTTTAGGAACGAGCTGCAGTACGAGCAGTACTTC.

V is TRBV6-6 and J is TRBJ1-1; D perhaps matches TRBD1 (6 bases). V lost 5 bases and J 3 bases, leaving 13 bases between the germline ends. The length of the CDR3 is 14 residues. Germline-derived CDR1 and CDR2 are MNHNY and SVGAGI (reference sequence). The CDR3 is CASSRKAGDTEAFF. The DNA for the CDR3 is TGTGCCAGCAGTCGCAAGGCAGGGGACACTGAAGCTTTCTTT.

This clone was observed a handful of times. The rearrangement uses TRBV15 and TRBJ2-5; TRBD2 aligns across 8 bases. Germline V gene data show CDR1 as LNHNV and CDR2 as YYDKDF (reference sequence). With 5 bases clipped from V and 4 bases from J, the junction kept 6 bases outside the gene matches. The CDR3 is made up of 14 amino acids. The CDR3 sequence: CATSSGGAGETQYF. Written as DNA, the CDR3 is TGTGCCACCAGCTCGGGGGGGGCAGGAGAGACCCAGTACTTC.

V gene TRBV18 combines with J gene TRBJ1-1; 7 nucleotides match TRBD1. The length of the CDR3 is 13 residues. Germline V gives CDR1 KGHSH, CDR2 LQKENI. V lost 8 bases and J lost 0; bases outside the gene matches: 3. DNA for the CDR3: TGTGCCAGCCGACAGGGAATGAACACTGAAGCTTTCTTT. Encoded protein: CASRQGMNTEAFF.

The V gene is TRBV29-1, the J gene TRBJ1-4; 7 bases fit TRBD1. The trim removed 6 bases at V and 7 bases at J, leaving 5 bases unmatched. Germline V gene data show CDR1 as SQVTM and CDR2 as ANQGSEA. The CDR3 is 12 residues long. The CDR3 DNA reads TGCAGCGTCGCGAACAGGGGTGAAAAACTGTTTTTT. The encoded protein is CSVANRGEKLFF.

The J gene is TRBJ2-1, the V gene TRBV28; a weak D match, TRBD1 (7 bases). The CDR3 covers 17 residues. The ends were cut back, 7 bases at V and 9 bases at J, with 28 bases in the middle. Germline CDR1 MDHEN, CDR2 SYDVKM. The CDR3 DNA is TGTGCCAGCACCCTTCCCCCCGGGTCAGGGGGGTGGGGTGAGCAGTTCTTC. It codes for CASTLPPGSGGWGEQFF.

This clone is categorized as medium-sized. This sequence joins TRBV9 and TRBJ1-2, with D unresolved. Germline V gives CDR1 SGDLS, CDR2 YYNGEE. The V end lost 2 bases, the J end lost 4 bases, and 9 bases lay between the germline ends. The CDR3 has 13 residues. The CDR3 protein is CASSVDGPYGYTF. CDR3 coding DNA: TGTGCCAGCAGCGTGGACGGACCCTATGGCTACACCTTC.

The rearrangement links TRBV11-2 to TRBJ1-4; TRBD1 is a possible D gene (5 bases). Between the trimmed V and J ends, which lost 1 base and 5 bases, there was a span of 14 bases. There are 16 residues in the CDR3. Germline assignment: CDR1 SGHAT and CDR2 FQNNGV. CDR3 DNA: TGTGCCAGCAGCTTAGTAATAGGAAGGGGAAATGAAAAACTGTTTTTT. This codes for CASSLVIGRGNEKLFF.

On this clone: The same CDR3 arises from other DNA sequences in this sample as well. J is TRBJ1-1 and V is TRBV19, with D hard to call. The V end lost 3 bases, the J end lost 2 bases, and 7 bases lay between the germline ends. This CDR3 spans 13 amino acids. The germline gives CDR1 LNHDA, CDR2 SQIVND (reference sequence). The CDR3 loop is CASSIVQNTEAFF. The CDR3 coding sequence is TGTGCCAGTAGTATTGTTCAAAACACTGAAGCTTTCTTT.

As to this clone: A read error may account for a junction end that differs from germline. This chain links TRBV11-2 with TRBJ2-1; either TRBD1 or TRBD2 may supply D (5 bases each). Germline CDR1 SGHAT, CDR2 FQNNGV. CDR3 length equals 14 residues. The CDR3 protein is CASSLLAVQGTRVF. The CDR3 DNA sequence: TGTGCCAGCAGCTTATTGGCGGTCCAGGGTACTAGGGTCTTC. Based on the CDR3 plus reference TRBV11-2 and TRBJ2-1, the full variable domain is EAGVAQSPRYKIIEKRQSVAFWCNPISGHATLYWYQQILGQGPKLLIQFQNNGVVDDSQLPKDRFSAERLKGVDSTLKIQPAKLEDSAVYLCASSLLAVQGTRVFGPGTRLTVL.

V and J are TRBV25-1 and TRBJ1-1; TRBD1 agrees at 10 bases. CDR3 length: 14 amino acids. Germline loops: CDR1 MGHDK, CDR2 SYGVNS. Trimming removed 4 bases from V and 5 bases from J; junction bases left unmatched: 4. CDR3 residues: CASSVGTGETEAFF. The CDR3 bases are TGTGCCAGCAGTGTCGGGACAGGGGAAACTGAAGCTTTCTTT.

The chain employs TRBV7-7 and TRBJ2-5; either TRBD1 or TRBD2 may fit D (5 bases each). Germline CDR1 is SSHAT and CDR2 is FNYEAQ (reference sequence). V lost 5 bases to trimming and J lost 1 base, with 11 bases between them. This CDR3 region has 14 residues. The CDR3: CASSEDGTQETQYF. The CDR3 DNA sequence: TGTGCCAGCAGCGAGGACGGGACCCAAGAGACCCAGTACTTC.

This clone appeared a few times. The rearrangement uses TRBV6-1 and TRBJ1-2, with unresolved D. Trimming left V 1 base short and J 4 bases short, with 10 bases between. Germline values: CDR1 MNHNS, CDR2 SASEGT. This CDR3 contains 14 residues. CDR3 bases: TGTGCCAGCAGTGAAGTAGCGGATACCTATGGCTACACCTTC. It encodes CASSEVADTYGYTF.

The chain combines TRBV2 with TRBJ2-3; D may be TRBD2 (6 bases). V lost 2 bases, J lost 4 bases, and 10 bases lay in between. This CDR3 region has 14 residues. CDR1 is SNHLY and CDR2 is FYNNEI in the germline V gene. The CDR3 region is CASSEHQRADTQYF. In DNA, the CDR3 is TGTGCCAGCAGTGAACACCAGCGGGCAGATACGCAGTATTTT.